The clone carrying this T cell receptor (beta chain) was seen many times. This specimen includes other DNA sequences encoding the same CDR3. Participants had their cohort set by participant-reported clinical history. This table comes from immunoSEQ multiplex PCR, and its TCRdb copy is limited to in-frame clones, with some not included. In the table there are about 180,000 clones, roughly nine tenths of which are singletons. Germline CDR1 MNHEY, CDR2 SVGEGT. The J segment lost 4 bases and the V segment lost 0 bases, leaving 7 bases of the junction unmatched. This CDR3 has 17 amino acids. The source of the sample is a study of blood T cell repertoires in COVID-19. On the study more broadly: COVID-19 samples, acute and convalescent, were from the United States, Italy and Spain. PBMCs, B-cell-depleted T cells, or T cells were the source of the cDNA or gDNA that made up the material.

Material: PBMCs or T cells enriched from blood (not recorded which). This sequence originates from a woman aged 40-49 years with acute COVID-19. This chain joins TRBV6-2 or TRBV6-3 and TRBJ2-1, with 9 bases that match TRBD2. CDR3 DNA: TGTGCCAGCAGTTACTCACCCCCTAGCGGGATTTACAATGAGCAGTTCTTC. As protein: CASSYSPPSGIYNEQFF.